This T cell receptor (beta chain) was sequenced during a study of T-cell memory formation after mild COVID-19. Study information: There were largely donor-specific TCR clusters.

Germline loops: CDR1 LGHNA, CDR2 YSLEER. CDR3 length: 14 amino acids. With 4 bases clipped from V and 6 bases from J, the junction kept 8 bases outside the gene matches. Via MiXCR, TCRdb re-called the 5' RACE reads, giving one row per CDR3 protein. This table holds 550,000 to 600,000 distinct CDR3 sequences, 17% found once. Notes on this clonotype: The antigen is not known.

Study-wide findings and caveats: Contracting CD8+ clones were enriched in EMRA, CD4+ mainly in CM and EM. Within pre-infection memory, some responding clones were found, suggesting cross-reactive memory joined.

This chain connects TRBV4-3 to TRBJ2-7; 8 nucleotides line up with TRBD1. This clonotype was obtained from an adult woman who had mild COVID-19 (a few samples of this study predate the infection). Cell type and time point are not known. Sample: PBMCs or a T cell subset sorted from them (not recorded which). CDR3: CASSPGGKIREQYF. CDR3 coding DNA: TGCGCCAGCAGCCCAGGGGGCAAAATTCGCGAGCAGTACTTC.